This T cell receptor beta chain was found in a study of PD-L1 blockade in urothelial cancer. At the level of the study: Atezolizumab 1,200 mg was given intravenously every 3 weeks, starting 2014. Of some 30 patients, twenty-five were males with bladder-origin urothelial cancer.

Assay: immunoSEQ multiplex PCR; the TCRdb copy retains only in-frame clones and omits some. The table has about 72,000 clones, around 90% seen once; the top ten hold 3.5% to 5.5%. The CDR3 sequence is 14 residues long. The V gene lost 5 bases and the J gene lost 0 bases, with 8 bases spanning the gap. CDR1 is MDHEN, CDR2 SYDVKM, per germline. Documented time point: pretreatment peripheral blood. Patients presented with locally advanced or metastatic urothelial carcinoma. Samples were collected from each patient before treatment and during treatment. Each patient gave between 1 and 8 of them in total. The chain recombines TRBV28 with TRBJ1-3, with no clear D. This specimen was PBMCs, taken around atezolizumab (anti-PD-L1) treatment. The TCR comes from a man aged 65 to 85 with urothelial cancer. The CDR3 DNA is TGTGCCAGCAGTCCACACCGCTCTGGAAACACCATATATTTT. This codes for CASSPHRSGNTIYF.